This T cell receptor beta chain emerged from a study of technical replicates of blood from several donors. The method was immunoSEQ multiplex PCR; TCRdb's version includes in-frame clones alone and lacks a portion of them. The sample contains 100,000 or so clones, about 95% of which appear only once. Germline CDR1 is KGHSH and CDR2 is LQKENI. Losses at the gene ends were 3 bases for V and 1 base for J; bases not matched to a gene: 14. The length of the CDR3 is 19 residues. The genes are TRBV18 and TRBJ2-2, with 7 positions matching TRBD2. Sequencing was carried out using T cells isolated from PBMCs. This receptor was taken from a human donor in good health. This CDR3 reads CASSPRLARPSGNTGELFF. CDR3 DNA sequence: TGTGCCAGCTCACCTAGACTAGCAAGGCCTTCTGGGAACACCGGGGAGCTGTTTTTT.